This passage covers 30 T cell receptor beta chains from one sample sequenced in a study of blood T cell repertoires in COVID-19. TCRdb's table, derived via immunoSEQ multiplex PCR, lists solely in-frame clones and lacks some. The sample includes 400,000 to 450,000 clones, 85% to 90% seen only once; the top ten take 0.65% to 1%. Sequencing was performed on peripheral blood. These receptors came from a man between 18 and 29 years old with COVID-19, enrolled during active disease.

The chain is built from TRBV6-5 and TRBJ2-1; 9 nucleotides agree with TRBD2. V was pared by 2 bases and J by 7 bases, with 3 bases of the junction left unmatched. Germline CDR1 reads MNHEY; CDR2 reads SVGAGI. The CDR3 is made up of 14 amino acids. The CDR3 bases are TGTGCCAGCAGTTACGCTAGCGGGACGAATGAGCAGTTCTTC. This sequence encodes CASSYASGTNEQFF.

This chain uses TRBV19 with TRBJ1-6; TRBD1 might be the D (6 bases). Trimming removed 8 bases at V and 8 bases at J, with 10 bases between. The CDR3 totals 12 residues. The germline V gene encodes CDR1 LNHDA and CDR2 SQIVND (reference sequence). Here the CDR3 DNA reads TGTGCCAGTGCAACAGGGTATTCACCCCTCCACTTT. Translated, it gives CASATGYSPLHF. The full variable domain, with the rest looked up from reference TRBV19 and TRBJ1-6, is DGGITQSPKYLFRKEGQNVTLSCEQNLNHDAMYWYRQDPGQGLRLIYYSQIVNDFQKGDIAEGYSVSREKKESFPLTVTSAQKNPTAFYLCASATGYSPLHFGNGTRLTVT.

In its sample, this clone was seen once. The chain has TRBV19 and TRBJ2-3; 9 bases align to TRBD2. CDR3 length: 19 amino acids. With 5 bases clipped from V and 1 base from J, the junction kept 16 bases outside the gene matches. Germline assignment: CDR1 LNHDA and CDR2 SQIVND (reference sequence). DNA for the CDR3: TGTGCCAGTAGTTCCTACCGGGGCGGGAGGGCCGAAGGCACAGATACGCAGTATTTT. Translating it yields CASSSYRGGRAEGTDTQYF.

The J gene is TRBJ2-7, the V gene TRBV19, with TRBD2 matching 8 bases. The CDR3 is made up of 15 amino acids. Per germline, CDR1 LNHDA and CDR2 SQIVND (reference sequence). V lost 5 bases and J lost 4; bases outside the gene matches: 10. DNA for the CDR3: TGTGCCAGTAGTTCCTCTACTAGCGGACGGTACGAGCAGTACTTC. It encodes CASSSSTSGRYEQYF. The full variable domain, rest sourced from reference TRBV19 and TRBJ2-7, is DGGITQSPKYLFRKEGQNVTLSCEQNLNHDAMYWYRQDPGQGLRLIYYSQIVNDFQKGDIAEGYSVSREKKESFPLTVTSAQKNPTAFYLCASSSSTSGRYEQYFGPGTRLTVT.

The chain combines TRBV10-3 with TRBJ1-5; possible D gene TRBD1, 5 bases. The CDR3 runs 15 residues. Germline lookup yields CDR1 ENHRY and CDR2 SYGVKD. The germline V and J ends were trimmed by 3 bases and 6 bases, with 15 bases remaining between them. CDR3 region: CAISDGQPGVQPQHF. The DNA for the CDR3 is TGTGCCATCAGTGATGGACAACCCGGTGTTCAGCCCCAGCATTTT.

This rearrangement joins TRBV7-2 to TRBJ2-7, with D possibly being TRBD1 (6 bases). The CDR3 length is 13 residues. Germline values: CDR1 SGHTA, CDR2 FQGNSA. Trimming removed 7 bases at V and 0 bases at J, with 10 bases between. CDR3 DNA sequence: TGTGCCAGCACCCGACAGGTCTCCTACGAGCAGTACTTC. This codes for CASTRQVSYEQYF.

This clone was observed a single time. This chain joins TRBV12-5 and TRBJ1-2; D unresolved. This CDR3 has 15 amino acids. V was trimmed by 4 bases and J by 0 bases, leaving 12 bases between them. CDR1 is LGHNT and CDR2 is FRNRAP in the germline V gene. CDR3 loop: CASGSPRGANYGYTF. The DNA for the CDR3 is TGTGCTAGTGGTTCCCCCCGGGGAGCTAACTATGGCTACACCTTC. The complete variable domain, with remaining parts taken from reference TRBV12-5 and TRBJ1-2, reads DARVTQTPRHKVTEMGQEVTMRCQPILGHNTVFWYRQTMMQGLELLAYFRNRAPLDDSGMPKDRFSAEMPDATLATLKIQPSEPRDSAVYFCASGSPRGANYGYTFGSGTRLTVV.

The gene calls are TRBV4-2 and TRBJ2-7; TRBD2 aligns across 7 bases. CDR1 is LGHNA and CDR2 is YNFKEQ in the germline V gene. The CDR3 consists of 15 residues. The V gene end was trimmed by 1 base and the J gene end by 3 bases; junction bases not matched to a gene: 6. CDR3 DNA sequence: TGTGCCAGCAGCCAAGGGAGTAGCGGGTTCTACGAGCAGTACTTC. Residues: CASSQGSSGFYEQYF.

This clone showed up just a few times. V usage is TRBV7-9 and J usage is TRBJ1-5, with D unclear. There are 13 residues in the CDR3. Per the germline V gene, CDR1 is SEHNR and CDR2 is FQNEAQ (reference sequence). V was clipped by 7 bases and J by 5 bases, with 12 bases between them. The CDR3 DNA is TGTGCCAGCACCACCAGGATGTATCAGCCCCAGCATTTT. It yields the protein CASTTRMYQPQHF.

This clone appeared once. CDR3 nucleotide sequence: TGTGCCAGCAGACCGAACATGAACACTGAAGCTTTCTTT. Amino acid sequence: CASRPNMNTEAFF. The chain carries TRBV12-3 or TRBV12-4 and TRBJ1-1, with D hard to call. V dropped 6 bases and J dropped 0 bases, with 8 bases sitting between them. The CDR3 extends over 13 amino acids.

The V and J genes are TRBV6-5 and TRBJ2-5; no definite D call. V lost 5 bases to trimming and J lost 6 bases, with 19 bases between them. Germline-derived CDR1 and CDR2 are MNHEY and SVGAGI. The CDR3 totals 15 residues. CDR3 bases: TGTGCCAGCAGTCAGAGGTCCTATAACGATCAGACCCAGTACTTC. Translation: CASSQRSYNDQTQYF.

The chain is built from TRBV19 and TRBJ2-7; D is perhaps TRBD1 (5 bases). Germline CDR1 and CDR2: LNHDA and SQIVND (reference sequence). V lost 4 bases, J lost 3 bases, and 7 bases lay in between. The length of the CDR3 is 12 residues. CDR3 region: CASSKGYYEQYF. CDR3 nucleotides: TGTGCCAGTAGTAAGGGGTACTACGAGCAGTACTTC. The whole variable domain, filled in from reference TRBV19 and TRBJ2-7, reads DGGITQSPKYLFRKEGQNVTLSCEQNLNHDAMYWYRQDPGQGLRLIYYSQIVNDFQKGDIAEGYSVSREKKESFPLTVTSAQKNPTAFYLCASSKGYYEQYFGPGTRLTVT.

The rearrangement uses TRBV12-1 and TRBJ2-1; the D segment call TRBD1 is taken from the table without a DNA check. TRBV12-1 is designated a pseudogene. The CDR3 covers 15 residues. The CDR3 DNA reads TGTGCCAGCAGCTTTGAGGGGGAGCGAGGCGATGAGCAGTTCTTC. Protein sequence: CASSFEGERGDEQFF.

The V gene is TRBV5-1, the J gene TRBJ2-7; TRBD2 matches 8 bases. Losses at the gene ends were 4 bases for V and 3 bases for J; bases not matched to a gene: 9. The CDR3 loop spans 15 amino acids. Germline V gene data show CDR1 as SGHRS and CDR2 as YFSETQ. The CDR3 DNA reads as TGCGCCAGCAGCCCAAGCGGGGGCATCTTCTACGAGCAGTACTTC. Protein: CASSPSGGIFYEQYF.

The V and J genes are TRBV19 and TRBJ2-1; D call uncertain. The germline V and J ends were trimmed by 9 bases and 14 bases, with 8 bases remaining between them. The CDR3 spans 8 residues. Germline lookup yields CDR1 LNHDA and CDR2 SQIVND (reference sequence). The CDR3 DNA follows: TGTGCCAGCCACTTGGAGTTCTTC. Translating it yields CASHLEFF.

V and J are TRBV19 and TRBJ2-3; D may be TRBD1 (6 bases). The CDR3 extends over 14 amino acids. Looked up from germline, CDR1 is LNHDA and CDR2 is SQIVND (reference sequence). With 0 bases removed from V and 8 bases from J, the gap between germline ends came to 12 bases. The CDR3 sequence: CASSIETGRATQYF. For the CDR3, the DNA is TGTGCCAGTAGTATAGAAACAGGGCGGGCTACGCAGTATTTT. The variable domain in full, completed from reference TRBV19 and TRBJ2-3, reads DGGITQSPKYLFRKEGQNVTLSCEQNLNHDAMYWYRQDPGQGLRLIYYSQIVNDFQKGDIAEGYSVSREKKESFPLTVTSAQKNPTAFYLCASSIETGRATQYFGPGTRLTVL.

This chain joins TRBV7-9 and TRBJ2-1, with D tentatively TRBD1 (6 bases). V was cut by 5 bases and J by 4 bases, with 9 bases left in between. The CDR3 loop spans 13 amino acids. Germline V gene sequence: CDR1 SEHNR, CDR2 FQNEAQ (reference sequence). CDR3 DNA sequence: TGTGCCAGCAGCAGAACAGGGTACAATGAGCAGTTCTTC. Its protein is CASSRTGYNEQFF. Supplemented by reference TRBV7-9 and TRBJ2-1, the full variable domain reads DTGVSQNPRHKITKRGQNVTFRCDPISEHNRLYWYRQTLGQGPEFLTYFQNEAQLEKSRLLSDRFSAERPKGSFSTLEIQRTEQGDSAMYLCASSRTGYNEQFFGPGTRLTVL.

Details on this clone: A junction boundary mismatches the germline segment, possibly from a read error. This chain connects TRBV2 to TRBJ1-6; possible D gene TRBD1, 5 bases. The CDR3 length is 12 residues. Per germline, CDR1 SNHLY and CDR2 FYNNEI. The DNA of the CDR3 is TGTGCCAGCAGTGATTGGGCAGGGCCGGCGTCCTTT. Translating gives CASSDWAGPASF.

There are a few counts of this clone. The chain uses TRBV6-4 and TRBJ1-6; TRBD1 agrees at 10 bases. This CDR3 comprises 13 residues. Germline V CDR1 and CDR2: MRHNA, SNTAGT. J was trimmed by 6 bases and V by 10 bases; bases with no gene match: 3. CDR3 protein: CANGDRGNSPLHF. CDR3 sequence (DNA): TGTGCCAACGGGGACAGGGGTAATTCACCCCTCCACTTT.

The chain carries TRBV2 and TRBJ2-3, with 8 bases fitting TRBD2. Unmatched junction bases numbered 8, after V lost 4 bases and J lost 2 bases. CDR3 length equals 16 residues. CDR1 and CDR2 from the germline V gene are SNHLY and FYNNEI. In DNA, the CDR3 is TGTGCCAGCAGTGTTCAGGCGGGAGGCACCACAGATACGCAGTATTTT. This encodes CASSVQAGGTTDTQYF.

The chain recombines TRBV19 with TRBJ1-3; D is unclear. This CDR3 is built from 14 residues. CDR1 and CDR2 (germline): LNHDA, SQIVND (reference sequence). Trimming pared 7 bases from V and 4 bases from J, leaving 14 bases between. CDR3 nucleotide sequence: TGTGCCAGTAAGGAGACCGGTGGAGGAAACACCATATATTTT. Translated, it gives CASKETGGGNTIYF.

This rearrangement joins TRBV18 to TRBJ2-7; 10 bases are shared with TRBD1. Germline CDR1 is KGHSH and CDR2 is LQKENI. The length of the CDR3 is 14 residues. V was pared by 5 bases and J by 3 bases, with 4 bases of the junction left unmatched. CDR3 region: CASSSGQGDYEQYF. In nucleotides, the CDR3 is TGTGCCAGCTCAAGTGGACAGGGGGACTACGAGCAGTACTTC.

The J gene is TRBJ2-5, the V gene TRBV18, with D possibly TRBD2 on 6 matching bases. V was cut by 8 bases and J by 1 base, with 17 bases left in between. The CDR3 covers 15 residues. Germline CDR1 KGHSH, CDR2 LQKENI. The DNA for the CDR3 is TGTGCCAGCGCAGCCCCGGTGGGAGGCCAAGAGACCCAGTACTTC. Its protein is CASAAPVGGQETQYF.

The rearrangement uses TRBV7-9 and TRBJ1-6; 12 nucleotides agree with TRBD1. Germline assignment: CDR1 SEHNR and CDR2 FQNEAQ (reference sequence). CDR3 length: 16 residues. After removal of 1 base from V and 6 bases from J, the junction contained 1 base not matched to a gene. CDR3 amino acids: CASSLGDRGLNSPLHF. As DNA, the CDR3 is TGTGCCAGCAGCTTAGGGGACAGGGGGCTTAATTCACCCCTCCACTTT.

The rearrangement joins TRBV4-2 to TRBJ2-1; perhaps TRBD2 as D (5 bases). The germline V gene has CDR1 LGHNA and CDR2 YNFKEQ. The V end lost 3 bases, the J end lost 10 bases, and 25 bases lay between the germline ends. The CDR3 totals 17 residues. CDR3 loop: CASSHGASLKSAKEQFF. The CDR3 nucleotides are TGTGCCAGCAGCCATGGTGCTAGCCTCAAGTCAGCCAAGGAGCAGTTCTTC.

The chain joins TRBV12-3 or TRBV12-4 to TRBJ2-7; 9 nucleotides match TRBD2. With V trimmed by 7 bases and J by 5 bases, 6 bases remained unmatched. The CDR3 spans 13 residues. CDR3 sequence (DNA): TGTGCCAGCATTACCAGCGGGAGGAACGAGCAGTACTTC. Residues: CASITSGRNEQYF.

The chain recombines TRBV5-4 with TRBJ2-4; 8 bases are shared with TRBD2. Trimming removed 2 bases from V and 7 bases from J; junction bases left unmatched: 8. This CDR3 has 15 amino acids. CDR1 and CDR2 (germline): SGHNT, YYREEE (reference sequence). The CDR3 coding sequence is TGTGCCAGCAGCTTACGTGGGACTAGTGTGAACATTCAGTACTTC. This sequence encodes CASSLRGTSVNIQYF.

Only one count was recorded for this clone. The rearrangement uses TRBV10-2 and TRBJ2-4; 9 nucleotides line up with TRBD2. This CDR3 spans 15 amino acids. Germline CDR1 reads WSHSY; CDR2 reads SAAADI. V lost 4 bases and J lost 8; bases outside the gene matches: 9. This chain's CDR3 is CASSAATSGLDIQYF. CDR3 in DNA: TGCGCCAGCAGTGCCGCGACTAGCGGCTTGGACATTCAGTACTTC.

The V call is TRBV6-1, the J call TRBJ2-3; D ambiguous. The V end was cut by 3 bases, the J end by 6 bases, with 16 bases between. This CDR3 has 15 residues. Germline V gene lookup returns CDR1 MNHNS and CDR2 SASEGT. CDR3 loop: CASSDTRWRPDTQYF. CDR3 bases: TGTGCCAGCAGTGATACGAGGTGGAGACCTGATACGCAGTATTTT.

The chain combines TRBV30 with TRBJ1-4; D gene uncertain. This CDR3 contains 14 residues. From germline, CDR1 is GTSNPN and CDR2 SVGIG (reference sequence). V shed 4 bases and J shed 10 bases, with 19 bases lying between them. The CDR3 DNA follows: TGTGCCTGGACCCCCGGGGTTGGGGTAGGAAAACTGTTTTTT. It yields the protein CAWTPGVGVGKLFF.